Listed here are 16 T cell receptor beta chains from one sample, sequenced in a study of cytomegalovirus exposure and HLA in healthy donors. PCR amplification relied on 60 Vbeta primers (plus 13 Jbeta primers). Sequencing was performed with immunoSEQ multiplex PCR; in TCRdb, only in-frame clones are kept and a portion is missing. The sample shows roughly 140,000 clones, 60% to 80% of them seen only once. Sequencing was performed on PBMCs. Receptors originate from a male donor in good health and CMV-seronegative.

The chain uses TRBV29-1 and TRBJ1-3; a possible D gene is TRBD1 (5 bases). CDR1 is SQVTM and CDR2 is ANQGSEA in the germline V gene. V lost 7 bases and J 0 bases, leaving 13 bases between the germline ends. This CDR3 comprises 14 residues. The CDR3 is CSASYRNSGNTIYF. The CDR3 nucleotides are TGCAGCGCTTCTTACAGGAACTCTGGAAACACCATATATTTT.

The rearrangement links TRBV7-3 to TRBJ2-5; TRBD2 matches at 8 bases. Germline V gives CDR1 SGHTA, CDR2 FQGTGA. The CDR3 covers 12 residues. After removal of 4 bases from V and 10 bases from J, the junction contained 5 bases not matched to a gene. The CDR3 loop reads CASSSDGRGQYF. For the CDR3, the DNA is TGTGCCAGCAGCTCGGACGGGAGGGGCCAGTACTTC.

The chain carries TRBV14 and TRBJ2-7, with TRBD2 matching 8 bases. This CDR3 has 13 amino acids. V gave up 4 bases and J gave up 2 bases; unmatched junction bases: 1. In germline, CDR1 is SGHDN, CDR2 FVKESK. The CDR3 region is CASSRSGTYEQYF. Here the CDR3 DNA reads TGTGCCAGCAGCCGTAGCGGGACCTACGAGCAGTACTTC.

The chain recombines TRBV6-5 with TRBJ2-3, with 7 bases identical to TRBD2. Per the germline V gene, CDR1 is MNHEY and CDR2 is SVGAGI. The CDR3 has 16 amino acids. After removal of 0 bases from V and 1 base from J, the junction contained 4 bases not matched to a gene. The CDR3 loop reads CASSYSGGGGTDTQYF. CDR3 coding DNA: TGTGCCAGCAGTTACTCCGGGGGAGGGGGCACAGATACGCAGTATTTT.

The chain couples TRBV5-1 to TRBJ2-1; 9 bases are shared with TRBD2. Germline V lookup: CDR1 SGHRS, CDR2 YFSETQ. CDR3 length equals 13 residues. V shed 7 bases and J 2 bases; nucleotides not matched to a gene: 1. CDR3 sequence reads: CASAGGPYNEQFF. The CDR3, as DNA: TGCGCCAGCGCGGGAGGGCCCTACAATGAGCAGTTCTTC.

The chain uses TRBV5-4 and TRBJ1-2; D is unresolved. The germline V and J ends were trimmed by 4 bases and 8 bases, with 15 bases remaining between them. There are 13 residues in the CDR3. Germline CDR1 is SGHNT and CDR2 is YYREEE (reference sequence). CDR3: CASSAGPQRGYTF. CDR3 bases: TGTGCCAGCAGCGCGGGTCCTCAGCGGGGCTACACCTTC.

The chain links TRBV18 to TRBJ2-3; D is uncertain. This CDR3 contains 15 residues. CDR1 and CDR2 from the germline V gene are KGHSH and LQKENI. V shed 5 bases and J shed 6 bases, with 18 bases lying between them. The CDR3 here is CASSTSGVYRDTQYF. Here the CDR3 DNA reads TGTGCCAGCTCAACGTCGGGTGTCTATCGGGATACGCAGTATTTT.

The V gene is TRBV7-7, the J gene TRBJ2-3, with 11 bases fitting TRBD2. V gave up 1 base and J gave up 6 bases; unmatched junction bases: 6. Germline assignment: CDR1 SSHAT and CDR2 FNYEAQ (reference sequence). The CDR3 loop spans 16 amino acids. CDR3 loop: CASSLGLAGGSDTQYF. CDR3 coding DNA: TGTGCCAGCAGCTTAGGGCTAGCGGGGGGCTCGGATACGCAGTATTTT.

The chain employs TRBV6-5 and TRBJ1-1, with 8 bases matching TRBD1. Unmatched junction bases numbered 7, after V lost 6 bases and J lost 7 bases. Germline V gene data show CDR1 as MNHEY and CDR2 as SVGAGI. This CDR3 has 13 amino acids. CDR3 region: CASRQGVAVEAFF. In nucleotides, the CDR3 is TGTGCCAGCAGACAGGGGGTCGCCGTTGAAGCTTTCTTT.

As concerns this clone: Within the sample, other DNA sequences also encode this same CDR3. This chain uses TRBV5-1 with TRBJ1-1, with D maybe TRBD1 (5 bases). V was clipped by 3 bases and J by 2 bases, with 8 bases between them. This CDR3 has 13 amino acids. Germline V gene data show CDR1 as SGHRS and CDR2 as YFSETQ. The CDR3 DNA is TGCGCCAGCAGCTCTCAGGGCAACACTGAAGCTTTCTTT. It encodes CASSSQGNTEAFF.

The genes are TRBV30 and TRBJ2-3; 8 nucleotides agree with TRBD2. CDR1 and CDR2 from the germline V gene are GTSNPN and SVGIG (reference sequence). The V and J ends lost 0 bases and 5 bases, in that order; junction bases with no gene match: 7. This CDR3 has 15 residues. CDR3: CAWSVAAGERDTQYF. CDR3 DNA sequence: TGTGCCTGGAGTGTTGCAGCGGGAGAAAGAGATACGCAGTATTTT.

The rearrangement joins TRBV2 to TRBJ1-2; D is unclear. This CDR3 has 14 residues. Germline V gene data show CDR1 as SNHLY and CDR2 as FYNNEI. V lost 4 bases to trimming and J lost 4 bases, with 13 bases between them. CDR3 sequence: CASSADAGVYGYTF. The CDR3 DNA reads as TGTGCCAGCAGTGCGGATGCGGGCGTCTATGGCTACACCTTC. The whole variable domain, filled in from reference TRBV2 and TRBJ1-2, reads EPEVTQTPSHQVTQMGQEVILRCVPISNHLYFYWYRQILGQKVEFLVSFYNNEISEKSEIFDDQFSVERPDGSNFTLKIRSTKLEDSAMYFCASSADAGVYGYTFGSGTRLTVV.

The chain employs TRBV6-5 and TRBJ2-7; possible D gene TRBD1, 6 bases. Germline loops: CDR1 MNHEY, CDR2 SVGAGI. The CDR3 totals 15 residues. Trimming cost V 2 bases and J 1 base, with 12 bases left between them. CDR3: CASSYRQDRSYEQYF. For the CDR3, the DNA is TGTGCCAGCAGTTACCGACAGGATCGATCCTACGAGCAGTACTTC.

The chain recombines TRBV7-2 with TRBJ2-2; D is unclear. CDR1 SGHTA and CDR2 FQGNSA come from the germline V gene. CDR3 length: 15 amino acids. V lost 1 base, J lost 2 bases, and 8 bases lay in between. The CDR3 DNA follows: TGTGCCAGCAGCTTAGTTGCGACAAACACCGGGGAGCTGTTTTTT. Encoded protein: CASSLVATNTGELFF.

This clone came up a few times. The rearrangement joins TRBV28 to TRBJ1-2, with 10 bases that match TRBD1. Unmatched junction bases numbered 7, after V lost 5 bases and J lost 4 bases. Germline values: CDR1 MDHEN, CDR2 SYDVKM. This CDR3 has 15 residues. The CDR3 is CASSPTGGLGYGYTF. CDR3 coding DNA: TGTGCCAGCAGTCCGACAGGGGGCTTGGGCTATGGCTACACCTTC.

The V gene is TRBV30, the J gene TRBJ2-3; 11 bases fit TRBD2. The CDR3 consists of 15 residues. The J segment lost 1 base and the V segment lost 1 base, leaving 1 base of the junction unmatched. The germline CDR1 and CDR2 sequences are GTSNPN and SVGIG (reference sequence). CDR3 in amino acids: CAWSAGLAGTDTQYF. CDR3 coding DNA: TGTGCCTGGAGTGCGGGACTAGCGGGCACAGATACGCAGTATTTT.